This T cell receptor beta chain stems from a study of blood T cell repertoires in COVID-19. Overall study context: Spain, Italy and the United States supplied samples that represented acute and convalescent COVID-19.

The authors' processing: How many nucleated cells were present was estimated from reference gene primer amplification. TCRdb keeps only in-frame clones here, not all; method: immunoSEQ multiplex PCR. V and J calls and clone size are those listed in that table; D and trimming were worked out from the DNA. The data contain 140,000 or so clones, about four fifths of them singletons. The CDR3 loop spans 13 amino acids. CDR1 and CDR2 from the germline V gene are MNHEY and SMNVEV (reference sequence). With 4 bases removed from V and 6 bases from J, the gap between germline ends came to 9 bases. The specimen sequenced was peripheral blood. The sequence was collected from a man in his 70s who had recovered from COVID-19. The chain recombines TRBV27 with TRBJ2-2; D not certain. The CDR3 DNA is TGTGCCAGCAGTTATACGGCGGCCGGGGAGCTGTTTTTT. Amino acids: CASSYTAAGELFF.